The 13 T cell receptor beta chains presented below share a single source sample, sequenced in a study of T-cell reconstitution after alpha-beta-depleted transplantation in children. Preparation of the TCRbeta library used unique molecular identifiers. TCRdb redid the calling of the PCR reads with MiXCR, one entry per CDR3 protein. The sample carries about 420,000 distinct CDR3 sequences, 15% to 20% recorded once. This material consisted of PBMCs, mostly from graft donor cells, taken 360 days after TCRalphabeta/CD19-depleted stem cell transplant. The receptors here all came from a boy under two years old who had a stem cell transplant for Wiskott-Aldrich syndrome, so the T cells may come from the graft donor.

The gene calls are TRBV20-1 and TRBJ2-5, with unresolved D. This CDR3 region has 14 residues. V shed 1 base and J shed 2 bases, with 11 bases lying between them. Germline CDR1 is DFQATT and CDR2 is SNEGSKA (reference sequence). CDR3 sequence (DNA): TGCAGTGCTAGAGGGCAGGCGAAGCAAGAGACCCAGTACTTC. Its protein product is CSARGQAKQETQYF.

The sample holds a few counts of this clonotype. The chain links TRBV20-1 to TRBJ2-7, with D unresolved. V was clipped by 1 base and J by 3 bases, with 16 bases between them. Looked up from germline, CDR1 is DFQATT and CDR2 is SNEGSKA (reference sequence). This CDR3 is built from 15 residues. CDR3 residues: CSARVRWQPFYEQYF. CDR3 DNA: TGCAGTGCTAGAGTTCGTTGGCAGCCCTTCTACGAGCAGTACTTC.

This chain links TRBV12-3 or TRBV12-4 with TRBJ2-7; TRBD2 aligns across 13 bases. The CDR3 has 17 residues. V shed 2 bases and J 3 bases; nucleotides not matched to a gene: 7. For the CDR3, the DNA is TGTGCCAGCAGTTTATCGACTAGCGGGAGGCCCAGCTACGAGCAGTACTTC. It specifies CASSLSTSGRPSYEQYF.

This clonotype was recorded at least ten times. The rearrangement links TRBV29-1 to TRBJ1-1; TRBD1 agrees at 7 bases. This CDR3 comprises 14 residues. Germline trimming cut 4 bases from V and 5 bases from J; bases unmatched to any gene: 10. Per the germline V gene, CDR1 is SQVTM and CDR2 is ANQGSEA. The CDR3 spells CSVAGGMMRTEAFF. CDR3 DNA: TGCAGCGTTGCAGGGGGGATGATGAGAACTGAAGCTTTCTTT.

This clonotype was detected once. The rearrangement joins TRBV5-1 to TRBJ2-7; D is perhaps TRBD1 (6 bases). CDR3 length: 16 residues. From germline, CDR1 is SGHRS and CDR2 YFSETQ. The germline V and J ends were trimmed by 2 bases and 2 bases, with 17 bases remaining between them. As DNA, the CDR3 is TGCGCCAGCAGCTTAACACCGGGACAAGTCACCTACGAGCAGTACTTC. This sequence encodes CASSLTPGQVTYEQYF.

This clonotype was counted a few times. The chain employs TRBV10-3 and TRBJ1-2, with D possibly matching TRBD1 (5 bases). The CDR3 is made up of 15 amino acids. CDR1 ENHRY and CDR2 SYGVKD come from the germline V gene. V was clipped by 3 bases and J by 5 bases, with 16 bases between them. The DNA of the CDR3 is TGTGCCATCAGTGAAAGACAGCAATTCTCGTATGGCTACACCTTC. It codes for CAISERQQFSYGYTF.

This clonotype was counted a few times. For the CDR3, the DNA is TGCGCCAGCAGCTTTGGACCAGGGACAGGGCCCCTCTACGAGCAGTACTTC. Protein: CASSFGPGTGPLYEQYF. The V call is TRBV5-1, the J call TRBJ2-7; 9 bases are a match to TRBD1. The germline CDR1 and CDR2 sequences are SGHRS and YFSETQ. CDR3 length equals 17 residues. Trimming at V came to 2 bases and at J to 3 bases, leaving 12 bases not matched to a gene.

This chain joins TRBV29-1 and TRBJ2-7, with D unclear. V lost 6 bases to trimming and J lost 4 bases, with 19 bases between them. The CDR3 spans 14 residues. Germline V gene lookup returns CDR1 SQVTM and CDR2 ANQGSEA. CDR3 nucleotide sequence: TGCAGCGTCAGTAGGGTGGGCAGGCCATACGAGCAGTACTTC. Its translation is CSVSRVGRPYEQYF.

This clonotype was found a few times. The chain is built from TRBV29-1 and TRBJ2-2; no clear D. Trimming shortened V by 5 bases and J by 1 base, and 5 bases separated the two germline ends. Germline lookup yields CDR1 SQVTM and CDR2 ANQGSEA. The CDR3 has 12 amino acids. The CDR3 nucleotides are TGCAGCGTTCGAGGGAACACCGGGGAGCTGTTTTTT. This sequence encodes CSVRGNTGELFF.

The chain has TRBV12-3 or TRBV12-4 and TRBJ2-7, with TRBD1 as a possible D gene (5 bases). This CDR3 contains 14 residues. The V gene lost 2 bases and the J gene lost 3 bases, with 11 bases spanning the gap. The CDR3, as DNA: TGTGCCAGCAGTTTAAGACAGCCCTACTACGAGCAGTACTTC. It specifies CASSLRQPYYEQYF.

The CDR3 coding sequence is TGTGCCAGCAGTTATTCGGTGCTTCTAGGTCCAGAGACCCAGTACTTC. It yields the protein CASSYSVLLGPETQYF. This chain uses TRBV6-2 or TRBV6-3 with TRBJ2-5; D is ambiguous. Germline CDR1 reads MNHEY; CDR2 reads SVGEGT. Trimming stripped 3 bases from V and 4 bases from J, with 18 bases between. The CDR3 has 16 residues.

This clonotype came up a few times. The chain's CDR3 is CASSLGVGLMNTGELFF. The CDR3 DNA is TGTGCCAGCAGCTTAGGGGTAGGACTCATGAACACCGGGGAGCTGTTTTTT. The rearrangement uses TRBV7-6 and TRBJ2-2; possible D gene TRBD2, 5 bases. Per the germline V gene, CDR1 is SGHVS and CDR2 is FNYEAQ. Deletions cut 1 base from V and 1 base from J, with 13 bases between. The CDR3 is made up of 17 amino acids.

In this sample, this clonotype turned up a few times. The chain joins TRBV24-1 to TRBJ2-7, with unresolved D. Per the germline V gene, CDR1 is KGHDR and CDR2 is SFDVKD. Deletions cut 3 bases from V and 6 bases from J, with 11 bases between. CDR3 size: 13 residues. The CDR3 nucleotides read TGTGCCACCAGTGATGACCGCAGTCGCGAGCAGTACTTC. Encoded protein: CATSDDRSREQYF.